These 14 T cell receptor beta chains share one sample of origin, sequenced in a study of blood T cell repertoires in COVID-19. Sequencing used immunoSEQ multiplex PCR; TCRdb keeps in-frame clones, though not all of them. Of roughly 87,000 clones listed, 65% to 85% are singletons. What was sequenced was peripheral blood. Every receptor here comes from a woman in her sixties with acute or convalescent COVID-19.

The chain carries TRBV18 and TRBJ1-5; no firm D call. The V gene lost 3 bases and the J gene lost 3 bases, with 18 bases spanning the gap. In germline, CDR1 is KGHSH, CDR2 LQKENI. The CDR3 runs 17 residues. The CDR3 sequence is CASSPSSGHPDNQPQHF. CDR3 DNA sequence: TGTGCCAGCTCACCTTCAAGCGGGCACCCTGACAATCAGCCCCAGCATTTT. The variable domain in full, completed from reference TRBV18 and TRBJ1-5, reads NAGVMQNPRHLVRRRGQEARLRCSPMKGHSHVYWYRQLPEEGLKFMVYLQKENIIDESGMPKERFSAEFPKEGPSILRIQQVVRGDSAAYFCASSPSSGHPDNQPQHFGDGTRLSIL.

The chain combines TRBV21-1 with TRBJ2-1; the table's TRBD2 call for D was not verified on the DNA. TRBV21-1 is a known pseudogene. The CDR3 has 15 residues. The CDR3 DNA reads as TGTGCCAGCAGCCCACGGGGGGATTTGTGGTGTGAGCAGTTCTTC. It specifies CASSPRGDLWCEQFF.

The chain recombines TRBV24-1 with TRBJ2-1; 7 bases match TRBD2. Germline lookup yields CDR1 KGHDR and CDR2 SFDVKD. The CDR3 extends over 14 amino acids. V was pared by 4 bases and J by 7 bases, with 6 bases of the junction left unmatched. For the CDR3, the DNA is TGTGCCACCAGTGAGGCAATCGGGGGGAATGAGCAGTTCTTC. Amino acid sequence: CATSEAIGGNEQFF.

This clone showed up just once. The chain joins TRBV11-2 to TRBJ2-5; TRBD1 matches at 8 bases. After removal of 7 bases from V and 4 bases from J, the junction contained 8 bases not matched to a gene. Germline V gene data show CDR1 as SGHAT and CDR2 as FQNNGV. The CDR3 is 14 amino acids. CDR3 residues: CASNADRVPETQYF. Here the CDR3 DNA reads TGTGCCAGCAACGCGGACAGGGTCCCAGAGACCCAGTACTTC.

The V gene is TRBV9, the J gene TRBJ1-6; D ambiguous. The CDR3 runs to 16 residues. V shed 2 bases and J shed 9 bases, with 18 bases lying between them. From germline, CDR1 is SGDLS and CDR2 YYNGEE. Written as DNA, the CDR3 is TGTGCCAGCAGCGTCGACCTGTCCCCCGGGATTTCACCCCTCCACTTT. Protein: CASSVDLSPGISPLHF. Looking up the rest from reference TRBV9 and TRBJ1-6 gives the full variable domain: DSGVTQTPKHLITATGQRVTLRCSPRSGDLSVYWYQQSLDQGLQFLIQYYNGEERAKGNILERFSAQQFPDLHSELNLSSLELGDSALYFCASSVDLSPGISPLHFGNGTRLTVT.

V usage is TRBV9 and J usage is TRBJ1-3; D unclear. CDR1 is SGDLS, CDR2 YYNGEE, per germline. Between the trimmed V and J ends, which lost 0 bases and 0 bases, there was a span of 10 bases. CDR3 length: 16 amino acids. The CDR3 DNA sequence: TGTGCCAGCAGCGTAGGGGCACCCAACTCTGGAAACACCATATATTTT. It yields the protein CASSVGAPNSGNTIYF.

This clone was counted a single time. The V and J genes are TRBV9 and TRBJ2-1, with TRBD1 matching 7 bases. CDR1 SGDLS and CDR2 YYNGEE come from the germline V gene. With V trimmed by 3 bases and J by 4 bases, 13 bases remained unmatched. The CDR3 covers 17 residues. CDR3 amino acids: CASSGFTGAKIYNEQFF. CDR3 nucleotides: TGTGCCAGCAGCGGATTTACAGGGGCGAAAATTTACAATGAGCAGTTCTTC.

This sequence joins TRBV6-5 and TRBJ2-7, with a tentative D call TRBD2 (6 bases). CDR1 is MNHEY, CDR2 SVGAGI, per germline. Trimming removed 6 bases from V and 12 bases from J, with 15 bases in between. This CDR3 has 11 amino acids. The CDR3 region has the DNA TGTGCCAGCAGCCCAGGAGGGGTCGGGTACTTC. Its protein is CASSPGGVGYF.

The gene calls are TRBV18 and TRBJ1-6, with TRBD1 identical over 8 bases. The germline CDR1 and CDR2 sequences are KGHSH and LQKENI. Losses at the gene ends were 6 bases for V and 7 bases for J; bases not matched to a gene: 5. The CDR3 is 14 residues long. The CDR3 coding sequence is TGTGCCAGCTCCCCAGACAGGGGAAATTCACCCCTCCACTTT. Protein product: CASSPDRGNSPLHF. The complete variable domain, with remaining parts taken from reference TRBV18 and TRBJ1-6, reads NAGVMQNPRHLVRRRGQEARLRCSPMKGHSHVYWYRQLPEEGLKFMVYLQKENIIDESGMPKERFSAEFPKEGPSILRIQQVVRGDSAAYFCASSPDRGNSPLHFGNGTRLTVT.

This chain joins TRBV4-1 and TRBJ2-1; 12 positions agree with TRBD2. Per the germline V gene, CDR1 is MGHRA and CDR2 is YSYEKL. The CDR3 is 18 amino acids. V gave up 2 bases and J gave up 0 bases; unmatched junction bases: 5. The DNA of the CDR3 is TGCGCCAGCAGCCAAACCCTAGCGGGGGGGCCCTCCTACAATGAGCAGTTCTTC. Its translation is CASSQTLAGGPSYNEQFF.

V and J are TRBV19 and TRBJ2-1; D may be TRBD1 (7 bases). This CDR3 is 16 amino acids long. V lost 6 bases, J lost 0 bases, and 15 bases lay in between. Per germline, CDR1 LNHDA and CDR2 SQIVND (reference sequence). CDR3 coding DNA: TGTGCCAGTAGGGACCAGGGGGGCCGCTCCTACAATGAGCAGTTCTTC. Its protein is CASRDQGGRSYNEQFF.

J is TRBJ2-2 and V is TRBV6-4, with 8 bases identical to TRBD1. The CDR3 has 14 amino acids. Germline values: CDR1 MRHNA, CDR2 SNTAGT. The ends lost 5 bases at V and 6 bases at J; junction bases unmatched: 5. The CDR3 sequence is CASSSRQGSGELFF. The CDR3 coding sequence is TGTGCCAGCAGTTCGAGACAGGGGTCCGGGGAGCTGTTTTTT.

This clone showed up just once. This rearrangement joins TRBV2 to TRBJ2-3; 12 bases align to TRBD2. There are 16 residues in the CDR3. Germline trimming cut 2 bases from V and 6 bases from J; bases unmatched to any gene: 6. Per germline, CDR1 SNHLY and CDR2 FYNNEI. The CDR3 DNA reads as TGTGCCAGCAGTGAATTGGCTAGCGGGGGGGCGGATACGCAGTATTTT. The encoded protein is CASSELASGGADTQYF.

The V gene is TRBV4-1, the J gene TRBJ2-2; D call uncertain. Between the trimmed V and J ends, which lost 3 bases and 1 base, there was a span of 9 bases. There are 15 residues in the CDR3. Germline values: CDR1 MGHRA, CDR2 YSYEKL. The CDR3 region has the DNA TGCGCCAGCAGCCATAATGCGGTGAACACCGGGGAGCTGTTTTTT. It yields the protein CASSHNAVNTGELFF.